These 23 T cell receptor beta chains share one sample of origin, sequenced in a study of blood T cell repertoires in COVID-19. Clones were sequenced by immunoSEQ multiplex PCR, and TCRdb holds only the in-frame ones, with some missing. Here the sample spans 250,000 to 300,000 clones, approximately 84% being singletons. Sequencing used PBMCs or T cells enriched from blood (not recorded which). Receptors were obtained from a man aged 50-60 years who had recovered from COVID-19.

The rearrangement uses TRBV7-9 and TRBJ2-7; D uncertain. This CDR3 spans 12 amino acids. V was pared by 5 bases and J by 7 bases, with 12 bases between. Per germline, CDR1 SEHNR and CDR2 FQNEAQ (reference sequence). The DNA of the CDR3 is TGTGCCAGCAGCACCGAGGCCGGGGAGCAGTACTTC. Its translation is CASSTEAGEQYF.

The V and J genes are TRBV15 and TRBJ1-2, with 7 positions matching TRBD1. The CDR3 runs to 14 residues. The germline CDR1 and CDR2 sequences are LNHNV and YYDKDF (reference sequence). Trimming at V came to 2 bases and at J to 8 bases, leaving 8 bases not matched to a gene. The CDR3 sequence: CATSRNDRARGYTF. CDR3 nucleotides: TGTGCCACCAGCAGAAACGACAGGGCGCGCGGCTACACCTTC.

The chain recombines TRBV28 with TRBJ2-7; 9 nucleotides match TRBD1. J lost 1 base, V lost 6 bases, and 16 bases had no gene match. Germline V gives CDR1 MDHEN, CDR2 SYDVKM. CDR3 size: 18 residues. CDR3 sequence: CASSPVDRGISGSYEQYF. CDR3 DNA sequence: TGTGCCAGCAGCCCGGTGGACAGGGGCATTTCTGGTTCCTACGAGCAGTACTTC.

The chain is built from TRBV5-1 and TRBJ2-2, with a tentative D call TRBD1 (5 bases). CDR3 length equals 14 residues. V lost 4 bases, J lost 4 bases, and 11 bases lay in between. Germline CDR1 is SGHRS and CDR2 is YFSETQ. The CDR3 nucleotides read TGCGCCAGCAGCAAGGACACCCTCACCGGGGAGCTGTTTTTT. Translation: CASSKDTLTGELFF.

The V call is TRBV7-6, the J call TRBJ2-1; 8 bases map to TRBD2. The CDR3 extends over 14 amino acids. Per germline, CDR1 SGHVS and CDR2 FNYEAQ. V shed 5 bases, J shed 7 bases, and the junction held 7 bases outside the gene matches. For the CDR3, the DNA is TGTGCCAGCAGCCACCCGGGACTAGGGAATGAGCAGTTCTTC. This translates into CASSHPGLGNEQFF.

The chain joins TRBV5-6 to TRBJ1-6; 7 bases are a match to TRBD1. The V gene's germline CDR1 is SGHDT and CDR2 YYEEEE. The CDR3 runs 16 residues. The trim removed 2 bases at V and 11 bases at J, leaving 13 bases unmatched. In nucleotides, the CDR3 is TGTGCCAGCAGCTTCCCGACAGGGCTGGGTCGGACACCCCTCCACTTT. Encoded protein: CASSFPTGLGRTPLHF.

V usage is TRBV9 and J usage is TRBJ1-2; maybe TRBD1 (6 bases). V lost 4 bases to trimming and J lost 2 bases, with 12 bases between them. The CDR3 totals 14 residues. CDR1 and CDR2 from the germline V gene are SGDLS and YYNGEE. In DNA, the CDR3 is TGTGCCAGCAGCACAAGGACAGCGAACTATGGCTACACCTTC. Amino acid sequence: CASSTRTANYGYTF.

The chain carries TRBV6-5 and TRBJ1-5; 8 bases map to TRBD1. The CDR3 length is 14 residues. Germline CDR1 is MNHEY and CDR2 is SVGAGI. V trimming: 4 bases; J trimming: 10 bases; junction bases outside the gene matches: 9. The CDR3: CASSSNRDRPPQHF. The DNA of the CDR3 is TGTGCCAGCAGTTCAAACAGGGACAGGCCACCCCAGCATTTT.

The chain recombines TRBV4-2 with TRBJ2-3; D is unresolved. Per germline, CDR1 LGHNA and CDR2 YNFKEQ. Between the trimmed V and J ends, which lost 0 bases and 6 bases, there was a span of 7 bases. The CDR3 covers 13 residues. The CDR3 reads CASSQDLGDTQYF. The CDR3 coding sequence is TGTGCCAGCAGCCAAGATCTGGGCGATACGCAGTATTTT.

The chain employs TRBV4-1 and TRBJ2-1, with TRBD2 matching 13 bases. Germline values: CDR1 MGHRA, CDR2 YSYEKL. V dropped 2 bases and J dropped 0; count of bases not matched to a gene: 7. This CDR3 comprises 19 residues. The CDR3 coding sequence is TGCGCCAGCAGCCAATCCGGGACTAGCGGGGACCTCTCCTACAATGAGCAGTTCTTC. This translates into CASSQSGTSGDLSYNEQFF.

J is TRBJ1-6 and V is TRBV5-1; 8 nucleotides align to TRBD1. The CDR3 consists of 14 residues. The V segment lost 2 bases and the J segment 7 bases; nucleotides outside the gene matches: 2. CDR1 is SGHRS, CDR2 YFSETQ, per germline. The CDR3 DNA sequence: TGCGCCAGCAGCTTCGGGACAGGAAATTCACCCCTCCACTTT. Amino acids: CASSFGTGNSPLHF. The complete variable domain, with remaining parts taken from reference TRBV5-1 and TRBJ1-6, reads KAGVTQTPRYLIKTRGQQVTLSCSPISGHRSVSWYQQTPGQGLQFLFEYFSETQRNKGNFPGRFSGRQFSNSRSEMNVSTLELGDSALYLCASSFGTGNSPLHFGNGTRLTVT.

This chain's CDR3 is CKGTSGVEQYF. The CDR3 DNA reads as TGCAAAGGGACTAGCGGGGTCGAGCAGTACTTC. The chain couples TRBV20-1 to TRBJ2-7; 13 bases are a match to TRBD2. Germline lookup yields CDR1 DFQATT and CDR2 SNEGSKA (reference sequence). This CDR3 is 11 amino acids long.

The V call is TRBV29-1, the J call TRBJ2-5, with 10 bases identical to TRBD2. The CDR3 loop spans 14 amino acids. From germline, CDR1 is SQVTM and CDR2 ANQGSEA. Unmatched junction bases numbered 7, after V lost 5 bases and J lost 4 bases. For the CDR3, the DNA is TGCAGCGTTATAACTAGCGGGGTATTAGAGACCCAGTACTTC. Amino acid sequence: CSVITSGVLETQYF.

The CDR3 is CASNPYRVLGEKLFF. In nucleotides, the CDR3 is TGTGCCAGCAACCCGTACAGGGTTTTGGGTGAAAAACTGTTTTTT. The chain recombines TRBV28 with TRBJ1-4; possible D gene TRBD1, 6 bases. Germline-derived CDR1 and CDR2 are MDHEN and SYDVKM. The CDR3 runs 15 residues. With 7 bases removed from V and 7 bases from J, the gap between germline ends came to 19 bases. The whole variable domain, filled in from reference TRBV28 and TRBJ1-4, reads DVKVTQSSRYLVKRTGEKVFLECVQDMDHENMFWYRQDPGLGLRLIYFSYDVKMKEKGDIPEGYSVSREKKERFSLILESASTNQTSMYLCASNPYRVLGEKLFFGSGTQLSVL.

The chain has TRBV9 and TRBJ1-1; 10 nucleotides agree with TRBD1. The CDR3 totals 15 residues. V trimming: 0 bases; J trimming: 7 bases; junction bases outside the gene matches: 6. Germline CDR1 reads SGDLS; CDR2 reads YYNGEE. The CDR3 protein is CASSVEPGQGYEAFF. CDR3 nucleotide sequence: TGTGCCAGCAGCGTAGAGCCGGGACAGGGGTATGAAGCTTTCTTT.

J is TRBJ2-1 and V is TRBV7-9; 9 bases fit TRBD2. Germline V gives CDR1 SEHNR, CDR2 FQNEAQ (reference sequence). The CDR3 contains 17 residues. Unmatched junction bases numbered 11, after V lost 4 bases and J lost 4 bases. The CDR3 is CASSSLGASGVYNEQFF. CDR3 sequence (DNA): TGTGCCAGCAGCTCCTTGGGAGCTAGCGGGGTTTACAATGAGCAGTTCTTC. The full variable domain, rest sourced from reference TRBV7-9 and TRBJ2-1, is DTGVSQNPRHKITKRGQNVTFRCDPISEHNRLYWYRQTLGQGPEFLTYFQNEAQLEKSRLLSDRFSAERPKGSFSTLEIQRTEQGDSAMYLCASSSLGASGVYNEQFFGPGTRLTVL.

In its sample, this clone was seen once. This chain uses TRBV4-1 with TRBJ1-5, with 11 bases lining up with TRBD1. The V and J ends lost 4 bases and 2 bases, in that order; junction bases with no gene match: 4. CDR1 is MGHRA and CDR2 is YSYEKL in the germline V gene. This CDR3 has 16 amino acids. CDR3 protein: CASSLGQGAGNQPQHF. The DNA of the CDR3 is TGCGCCAGCAGCCTCGGACAGGGGGCTGGCAATCAGCCCCAGCATTTT.

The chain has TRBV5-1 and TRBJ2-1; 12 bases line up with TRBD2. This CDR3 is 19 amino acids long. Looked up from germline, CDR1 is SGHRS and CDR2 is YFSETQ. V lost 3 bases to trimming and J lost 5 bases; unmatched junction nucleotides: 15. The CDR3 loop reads CASSSRTSGAAAVHNEQFF. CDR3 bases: TGCGCCAGCAGCTCGCGGACTAGCGGGGCCGCCGCCGTACACAATGAGCAGTTCTTC.

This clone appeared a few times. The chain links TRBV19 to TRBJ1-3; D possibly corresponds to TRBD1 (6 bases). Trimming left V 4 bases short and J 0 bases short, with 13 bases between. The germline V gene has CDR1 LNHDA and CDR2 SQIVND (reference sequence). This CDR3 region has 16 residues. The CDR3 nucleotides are TGTGCCAGTAGTACAGACAGGAATTTCTCTGGAAACACCATATATTTT. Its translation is CASSTDRNFSGNTIYF.

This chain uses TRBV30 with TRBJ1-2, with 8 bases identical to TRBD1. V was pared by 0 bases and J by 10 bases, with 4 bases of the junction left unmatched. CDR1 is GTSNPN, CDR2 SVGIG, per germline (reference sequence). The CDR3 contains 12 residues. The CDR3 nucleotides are TGTGCCTGGAGTGTGGGGGGACAGGACTACACCTTC. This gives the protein CAWSVGGQDYTF.

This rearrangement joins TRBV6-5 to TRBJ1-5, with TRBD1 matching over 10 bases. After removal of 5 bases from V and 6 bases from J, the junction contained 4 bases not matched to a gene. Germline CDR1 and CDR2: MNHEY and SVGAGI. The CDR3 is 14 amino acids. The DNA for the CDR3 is TGTGCCAGCAGTCCGGGACAGGGGAGTCAGCCCCAGCATTTT. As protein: CASSPGQGSQPQHF.

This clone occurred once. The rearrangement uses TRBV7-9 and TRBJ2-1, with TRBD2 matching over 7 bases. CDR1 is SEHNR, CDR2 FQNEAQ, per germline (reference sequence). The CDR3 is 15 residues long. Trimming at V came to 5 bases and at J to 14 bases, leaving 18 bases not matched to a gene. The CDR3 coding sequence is TGTGCCAGCAGCCAGGCTCTAGCGGCGTTAACTAGGGAGTTCTTC. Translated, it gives CASSQALAALTREFF.

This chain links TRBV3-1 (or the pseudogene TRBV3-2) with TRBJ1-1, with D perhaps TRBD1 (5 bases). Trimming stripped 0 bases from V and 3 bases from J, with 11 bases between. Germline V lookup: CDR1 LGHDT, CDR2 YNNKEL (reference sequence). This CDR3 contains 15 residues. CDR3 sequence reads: CASSQEGHWDTEAFF. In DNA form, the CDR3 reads TGTGCCAGCAGCCAAGAGGGGCATTGGGACACTGAAGCTTTCTTT.